The rows below give T cell receptor beta chains drawn from one sample of a study of regulatory T cells in long-lasting Graves disease. TCRdb reanalysed the multiplex PCR reads using MiXCR and keeps one entry per CDR3 protein. The data contain some 230,000 distinct CDR3 sequences, 15% to 20% of them singletons. This sample comprised peripheral blood mononuclear cells (PBMCs), obtained at new diagnosis, from a patient treated with antithyroid drugs. These receptors were taken from a female donor with Graves disease. Both conserved end residues are part of each CDR3. Each record gives: V gene, J gene, D gene, clone size, CDR3 DNA, CDR3 protein. D genes are given only for firm matches. The listing skips clone size in some rows; elsewhere it reads once, few, many or a size class.

>TRBV2|TRBJ1-4|-|-
TGTGCCAGCAGAGAAGTCTCGACTAATGAAAAACTGTTTTTT
CASREVSTNEKLFF
>TRBV2|TRBJ2-7|TRBD1|many
TGTGCCAGCAGTTTCCGACAGGGGGTCCCCTACGAGCAGTACTTC
CASSFRQGVPYEQYF
>TRBV20-1|TRBJ2-2|-|many
TGCAGTGCTAGTCCCCATACCGCCGGCGGGGAGCTGTTTTTT
CSASPHTAGGELFF
>TRBV9|TRBJ1-2|-|many
TGTGCCAGCAGCACCTTAGGAGGGGACAATGGCTACACCTTC
CASSTLGGDNGYTF
>TRBV20-1|TRBJ1-3|-|many
TGCAGTGCTAGAGCCTTAGGAGGGGTCGGAAACACCATATATTTT
CSARALGGVGNTIYF
>TRBV18|TRBJ1-2|-|many
TGTGCCAGCTCACCTCGGACGGAGAACTATGGCTACACCTTC
CASSPRTENYGYTF
>TRBV7-2|TRBJ2-7|TRBD2|-
TGTGCCAGCAGCTTAGCGTTTAGCGGGAGGTACGAGCAGTACTTC
CASSLAFSGRYEQYF
>TRBV11-3|TRBJ2-1|-|-
TGTGCCAGCAGCTTAGACAGGGGCCCCTACAATGAGCAGTTCTTC
CASSLDRGPYNEQFF
>TRBV28|TRBJ1-1|TRBD1|-
TGTGCCAGCAGTCAAACCGGGACAGGGGCGACTGAAGCTTTCTTT
CASSQTGTGATEAFF
>TRBV24-1|TRBJ2-3|TRBD2|many
TGTGCCACCAGTGATTTCACTAGCGGGTACACAGATACGCAGTATTTT
CATSDFTSGYTDTQYF
>TRBV12-3/TRBV12-4|TRBJ2-5|-|many
TGTGCCAGCAGACCGACTCCGGGGGAGACCCAGTACTTC
CASRPTPGETQYF
>TRBV2|TRBJ1-5|-|many
TGTGCCAGCAACCTCATACGCAATCAGCCCCAGCATTTT
CASNLIRNQPQHF
>TRBV20-1|TRBJ2-7|TRBD2|-
TGCAGTGCTAGAGATCCCCTAGCGGGGGGAGGGTTCTACGAGCAGTACTTC
CSARDPLAGGGFYEQYF
>TRBV7-8|TRBJ2-2|-|many
TGTGCCAGCAGCTTAGTCGGAGCTGGCACCGGGGAGCTGTTTTTT
CASSLVGAGTGELFF
>TRBV6-1|TRBJ1-6|-|many
TGTGCCAGCAGTCGGTCTGGGCAGGGCGTTAATTCACCCCTCCACTTT
CASSRSGQGVNSPLHF
>TRBV2|TRBJ2-1|TRBD2|-
TGTGCCAGCCCGACCCCAGCGGGAGGGCCAAATGAGCAGTTCTTC
CASPTPAGGPNEQFF
>TRBV6-2/TRBV6-3|TRBJ2-2|-|many
TGTGCCAGCAGTTACCTAGGGAGGAGCACCGGGGAGCTGTTTTTT
CASSYLGRSTGELFF
>TRBV12-3/TRBV12-4|TRBJ1-1|TRBD1|many
TGTGCCAGCAGCCTGGACAGGGGTCTCGAAGCTTTCTTT
CASSLDRGLEAFF
>TRBV30|TRBJ1-2|-|many
TGTGCCTGGAGTCTCGACCCCGTCTTAGGGGTTCGCGGCTACACCTTC
CAWSLDPVLGVRGYTF
>TRBV10-3|TRBJ2-7|-|few
TGTGCCATCAGTGAGTCTAGGCACCAGTACTTC
CAISESRHQYF
>TRBV9|TRBJ2-7|TRBD2|-
TGTGCCAGCAGCTTCGGGACTAGCGGGACATCCTACGAGCAGTACTTC
CASSFGTSGTSYEQYF
>TRBV28|TRBJ2-1|TRBD2|-
TGTGCCAGCAGAACAGATAGCGGGAGGGCGGTCTACAATGAGCAGTTCTTC
CASRTDSGRAVYNEQFF
>TRBV18|TRBJ1-2|TRBD1|-
TGTGCCAGCTCACCCGGACAGGCCCGAACGTACACCTTC
CASSPGQARTYTF
>TRBV9|TRBJ2-3|TRBD2|few
TGTGCCAGCAGCCCACCAACCAAGGCTAGCGGGAGGGCCGGAGATACGCAGTATTTT
CASSPPTKASGRAGDTQYF
>TRBV19|TRBJ1-6|TRBD1|many
TGTGCCAGTGGGTTCCCAGGGGGAAATTCACCCCTCCACTTT
CASGFPGGNSPLHF
>TRBV18|TRBJ2-7|-|many
TGTGCCAGCTCACTACAGGAATCCTACGAGCAGTACTTC
CASSLQESYEQYF
>TRBV7-2|TRBJ1-4|-|many
TGTGCCAGCAGGTCCGCAGGGTCTGAAAAACTGTTTTTT
CASRSAGSEKLFF
>TRBV4-1|TRBJ2-1|-|many
TGCGCCAGCAGCCAAGATCAGCCTAGCCGGAATGAGCAGTTCTTC
CASSQDQPSRNEQFF
>TRBV18|TRBJ2-7|-|many
TGTGCCAGCTCACCGGGCAGGGTCCACGAGCAGTACTTC
CASSPGRVHEQYF
>TRBV27|TRBJ2-5|-|many
TGTGCCAGCAGTTTACGGCCTATCCCGACAGACCCGCGGGAGACCCAGTACTTC
CASSLRPIPTDPRETQYF
>TRBV18|TRBJ1-6|-|many
TGTGCCAGCTCACTCAACAATAATTCACCCCTCCACTTT
CASSLNNNSPLHF
>TRBV12-3/TRBV12-4|TRBJ2-1|TRBD2|many
TGTGCCAGCAGTGAAGCGGGAGCCGCCTACAATGAGCAGTTCTTC
CASSEAGAAYNEQFF
>TRBV13|TRBJ2-1|TRBD1|many
TGTGCCAGCAGCCCGTGGACAGGCAGCCTAGCCTCCTACAATGAGCAGTTCTTC
CASSPWTGSLASYNEQFF
>TRBV20-1|TRBJ2-5|TRBD2|-
TGCAGTGCTCCCCAAGGGACTAGCGGGCACCAAGAGACCCAGTACTTC
CSAPQGTSGHQETQYF
>TRBV7-9|TRBJ1-2|TRBD1|many
TGTGCCAGCAGCTGGACAGGGACCGGCTACACCTTC
CASSWTGTGYTF
>TRBV5-4|TRBJ2-3|-|-
TGTGCCAGCACCCCACGGTCCAGTCCCGATACGCAGTATTTT
CASTPRSSPDTQYF
>TRBV15|TRBJ2-7|TRBD2|-
TGTGCCACCAGCAGAGATCGAGGGACTACCTCCTACGAGCAGTACTTC
CATSRDRGTTSYEQYF
>TRBV6-2/TRBV6-3|TRBJ2-3|TRBD2|many
TGTGCCGTGGGATTAGCGGGAGTGGCAGATACGCAGTATTTT
CAVGLAGVADTQYF
>TRBV20-1|TRBJ2-3|-|many
TGCAGTGCTAGAGATCCTTATGGGGGCACAGATACGCAGTATTTT
CSARDPYGGTDTQYF
>TRBV20-1|TRBJ1-5|-|-
TGCAGTGCTAACGAGGAGGGGACCTATAGCAATCAGCCCCAGCATTTT
CSANEEGTYSNQPQHF
>TRBV2|TRBJ2-7|-|many
TGTGCCAGCACTAGAATCGACGAGCAGTACTTC
CASTRIDEQYF
>TRBV2|TRBJ2-7|-|-
TGTGCCAGCAGTGAAGACTACCACCTCTCCTACGAGCAGTACTTC
CASSEDYHLSYEQYF
>TRBV5-1|TRBJ2-3|-|many
TGCGCCAGCAGCTTCGACGGGGGAAGCACAGATACGCAGTATTTT
CASSFDGGSTDTQYF
>TRBV7-6|TRBJ2-1|TRBD1|many
TGTGCCAGCAGCTTAGGGGGACAGGGGTCCCATGAGCAGTTCTTC
CASSLGGQGSHEQFF
>TRBV3-1|TRBJ2-5|-|many
TGTGCCAGCAGCTCCCGGGCCCCCCGCGCAGAGACCCAGTACTTC
CASSSRAPRAETQYF
>TRBV7-9|TRBJ2-1|TRBD2|many
TGTGCCAGCAGCCCGGGGGGGGTCACTGTCAATGAGCAGTTCTTC
CASSPGGVTVNEQFF
>TRBV6-1|TRBJ2-1|TRBD2|few
TGTGCCAGCAGTGAAAAGACTAGCGGGAGGGTCGGTAATGAGCAGTTCTTC
CASSEKTSGRVGNEQFF
>TRBV6-5|TRBJ2-7|-|-
TGTGCCAGCAGTTACTCGACGGCCTCCTACGAGCAGTACTTC
CASSYSTASYEQYF
>TRBV7-9|TRBJ2-7|TRBD1|many
TGTGCCAGCAGCAAGGACAGGGGGAACGAGCAGTACTTC
CASSKDRGNEQYF
>TRBV6-1|TRBJ2-7|TRBD1|many
TGTGCCAGCAGCAGGGACAGCTACTACGAGCAGTACTTC
CASSRDSYYEQYF
>TRBV5-1|TRBJ2-5|-|many
TGCGCCAGCAGCTGGGAAAGTATGGAGACCCAGTACTTC
CASSWESMETQYF
>TRBV20-1|TRBJ2-1|TRBD2|-
TGCAGTGCGGATACTAGCGGGAGGGACAATGAGCAGTTCTTC
CSADTSGRDNEQFF
>TRBV16|TRBJ1-2|TRBD1|-
TGTGCCAGCGGTCGGGACAGGGCGGTCTATGGCTACACCTTC
CASGRDRAVYGYTF
>TRBV12-3/TRBV12-4|TRBJ2-1|TRBD1|-
TGTGCCAGCAGTCGCGGGACAGGGGTAGTCAATGAGCAGTTCTTC
CASSRGTGVVNEQFF